The text below deals with one T cell receptor beta chain. Sequencing used immunoSEQ multiplex PCR; TCRdb keeps in-frame clones, though not all of them. The table has about 160,000 clones, 85% seen once. The record originates from a study of blood T cell repertoires in COVID-19. CDR3 length: 14 residues. Germline values: CDR1 KGHSH, CDR2 LQKENI. V gave up 2 bases and J gave up 6 bases; unmatched junction bases: 3. The gene calls are TRBV18 and TRBJ2-7; 11 bases fit TRBD1. Sequencing was done on a sample of peripheral blood. The source is a human donor with acute or convalescent COVID-19. The donor label of this sample is uncertain. The CDR3 loop is CASSPKGQGVEQYF. CDR3 coding DNA: TGTGCCAGCTCACCAAAGGGACAGGGGGTCGAGCAGTACTTC.